Listed below are T cell receptor beta chains from one sample, sequenced in a study of cytomegalovirus exposure and HLA in healthy donors. Only in-frame clones appear in the TCRdb table, and some are missing; sequencing was by immunoSEQ multiplex PCR. The sample has around 150,000 clones, 82% seen once. Specimen: PBMCs. Source of these receptors: a male donor in good health and CMV-seronegative. Each CDR3 is given with its conserved first and last residue. The order of the fields is CDR3 length, V gene, J gene, CDR3 protein.

>17|TRBV27|TRBJ2-7
CASSLMGSGTNSYEQYF
>11|TRBV6-5|TRBJ2-1
CASKTSNEQFF
>14|TRBV6-1|TRBJ1-2
CASSDPTGGLGYTF
>16|TRBV7-2|TRBJ2-7
CASSLLAGDEPYEQYF
>13|TRBV6-6|TRBJ2-1
CASRGSGRNEQFF
>17|TRBV30|TRBJ1-5
CAWSPTIGTRGNQPQHF
>16|TRBV4-1|TRBJ2-7
CASSQVDMGLASEQYF
>13|TRBV5-1|TRBJ2-7
CASSTGHNYEQYF
>13|TRBV28|TRBJ1-1
CASRWRVDTEAFF
>16|TRBV4-1|TRBJ1-1
CASSQGWTGVYTEAFF
>15|TRBV9|TRBJ2-7
CASSLADRDEYEQYF
>14|TRBV7-9|TRBJ1-5
CASSLSGAAPAQHF
>16|TRBV7-9|TRBJ1-1
CASTPVGGGWFTEAFF
>15|TRBV7-2|TRBJ2-1
CASFGLSSLPNEQFF
>16|TRBV4-1|TRBJ2-1
CASSHPGTGGVNEQFF
>15|TRBV5-1|TRBJ1-3
CASSLEAGGRNTIYF
>10|TRBV27|TRBJ1-1
CASGQGGAFF
>13|TRBV28|TRBJ2-4
CASSPRPRDIQYF
>16|TRBV11-1|TRBJ2-2
CASSRGTRTNTGELFF
>13|TRBV7-9|TRBJ1-1
CASSPLQADEAFF
>15|TRBV7-2|TRBJ1-6
CASSLLTVLNSPLHF
>16|TRBV11-2|TRBJ2-5
CASSLVQAGGPETQYF
>14|TRBV29-1|TRBJ1-1
CSVAGDSLYTEAFF
>14|TRBV7-3|TRBJ2-7
CASSLTSGTYEQYF
>15|TRBV5-1|TRBJ1-1
CASSLLQLPSTEAFF
>13|TRBV30|TRBJ2-1
CAWSRQGGFEQFF
>13|TRBV29-1|TRBJ1-4
CSVEPSPNEKLFF
>15|TRBV27|TRBJ2-1
CASRHQVGAHNEQFF
>13|TRBV2|TRBJ2-2
CASRWTGVGELFF
>14|TRBV15|TRBJ2-7
CATSRGLSSYEQYF
>15|TRBV9|TRBJ2-7
CASSLLPDTDYEQYF
>14|TRBV11-2|TRBJ1-1
CASSWTKRGTEAFF
>13|TRBV7-9|.
CAGMTSGRDEQYF
>15|TRBV28|TRBJ1-2
CASSFLRSSNYGYTF
>14|TRBV9|TRBJ2-7
CASSAGSSAYEQYF
>13|TRBV11-2|TRBJ1-2
CASSLGRGQGYTF
>13|TRBV5-1|TRBJ1-1
CASSDSPNTEAFF
>13|TRBV7-9|TRBJ1-2
CASSTTKNYGYTF
>18|TRBV12-1|TRBJ1-5
CASSLLPARGRSRQPQHF
>15|TRBV7-6|TRBJ1-3
CASSLVGLLQDTIYF
>15|TRBV4-1|TRBJ2-1
CASSQDGLAGNEQFF
>15|TRBV6-1|TRBJ1-5
CASTFGGSINQPQHF
>13|TRBV6-6|TRBJ2-7
CASSLLDSYEQYF
>16|TRBV4-1|TRBJ2-3
CASSQGTGTSTDTQYF
>14|TRBV7-9|TRBJ2-7
CASSSTSGDYEQYF
>11|TRBV13|TRBJ1-2
CASSREYGYTF
>14|TRBV30|TRBJ2-5
CAWSPGPQGKTQYF
>13|TRBV5-5|TRBJ2-1
CASSSLARHEQFF
>14|TRBV6-1|TRBJ2-7
CASSEVYSEYEQYF
>18|TRBV4-3|TRBJ2-5
CASSQAAPPFGQWETQYF
>15|TRBV5-5|TRBJ2-1
CASSLRGTGGNEQFF
>18|TRBV4-2|TRBJ2-1
CASSQDRTSGGGTNEQFF
>15|TRBV4-2|TRBJ2-2
CASSQEQGRGGELFF
>15|TRBV29-1|TRBJ2-1
CSVLQGHSSYNEQFF
>17|TRBV5-1|TRBJ2-3
CASSATGAARFTDTQYF
>13|TRBV19|TRBJ2-3
CASSIDYTDTQYF
>14|TRBV13|TRBJ1-3
CASSFGGRRNTIYF
>11|TRBV6-6|TRBJ2-1
CATLDGTGEFF
>15|TRBV25-1|TRBJ1-5
CASSAKTGPYQPQHF